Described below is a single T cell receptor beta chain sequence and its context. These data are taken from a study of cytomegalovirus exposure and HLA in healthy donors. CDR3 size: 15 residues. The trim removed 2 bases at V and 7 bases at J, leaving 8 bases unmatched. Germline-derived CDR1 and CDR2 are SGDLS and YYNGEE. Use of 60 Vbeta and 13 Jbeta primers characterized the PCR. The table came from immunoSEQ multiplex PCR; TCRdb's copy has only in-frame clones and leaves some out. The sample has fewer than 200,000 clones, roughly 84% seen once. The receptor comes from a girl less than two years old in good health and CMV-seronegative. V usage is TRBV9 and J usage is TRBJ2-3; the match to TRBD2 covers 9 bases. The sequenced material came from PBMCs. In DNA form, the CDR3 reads TGTGCCAGCAGCGTCGACGCTAGCGGGACGAATACGCAGTATTTT. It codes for CASSVDASGTNTQYF.